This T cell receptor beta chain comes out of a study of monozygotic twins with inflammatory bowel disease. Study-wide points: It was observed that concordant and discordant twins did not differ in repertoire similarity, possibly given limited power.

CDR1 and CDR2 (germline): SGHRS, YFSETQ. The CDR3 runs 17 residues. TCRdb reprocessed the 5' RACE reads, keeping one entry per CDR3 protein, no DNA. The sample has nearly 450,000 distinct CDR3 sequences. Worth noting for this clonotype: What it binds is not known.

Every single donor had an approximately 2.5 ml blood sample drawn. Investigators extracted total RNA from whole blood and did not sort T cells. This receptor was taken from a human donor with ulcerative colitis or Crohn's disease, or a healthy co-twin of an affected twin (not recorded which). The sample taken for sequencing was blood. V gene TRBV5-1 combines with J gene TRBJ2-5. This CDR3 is CASSLDPQIDGLETQYF.